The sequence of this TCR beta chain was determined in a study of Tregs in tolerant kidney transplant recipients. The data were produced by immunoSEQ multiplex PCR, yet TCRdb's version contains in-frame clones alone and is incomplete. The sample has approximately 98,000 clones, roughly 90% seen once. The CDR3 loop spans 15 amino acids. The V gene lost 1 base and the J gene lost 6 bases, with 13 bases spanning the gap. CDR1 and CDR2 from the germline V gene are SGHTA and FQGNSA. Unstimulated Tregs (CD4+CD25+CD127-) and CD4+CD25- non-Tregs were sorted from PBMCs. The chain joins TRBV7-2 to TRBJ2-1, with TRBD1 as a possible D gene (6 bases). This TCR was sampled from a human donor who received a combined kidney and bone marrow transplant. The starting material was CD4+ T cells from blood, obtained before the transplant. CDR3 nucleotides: TGTGCCAGCAGCTTAGTGGGGACAACGACCAATGAGCAGTTCTTC. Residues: CASSLVGTTTNEQFF. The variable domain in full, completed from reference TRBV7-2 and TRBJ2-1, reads GAGVSQSPSNKVTEKGKDVELRCDPISGHTALYWYRQSLGQGLEFLIYFQGNSAPDKSGLPSDRFSAERTGGSVSTLTIQRTQQEDSAVYLCASSLVGTTTNEQFFGPGTRLTVL.